Following are 26 T cell receptor beta chains from one sample sequenced in a study of cytomegalovirus exposure and HLA in healthy donors. Researchers ran the PCR with 60 Vbeta and 13 Jbeta primers. Only in-frame clones appear in the TCRdb table, and some are missing; sequencing was by immunoSEQ multiplex PCR. Among over 85,000 clones listed, 67% were seen once. Material for sequencing was PBMCs. The receptors were gathered from a man aged 25 to 45 in good health and CMV-seronegative.

This clone came up once. The V gene is TRBV18, the J gene TRBJ1-5, with TRBD1 identical over 9 bases. V lost 0 bases, J lost 4 bases, and 4 bases stayed unmatched. CDR3 length: 16 amino acids. The germline gives CDR1 KGHSH, CDR2 LQKENI. The CDR3 bases are TGTGCCAGCTCACCACCGGACAGGGGACCAAATCAGCCCCAGCATTTT. Its translation: CASSPPDRGPNQPQHF.

As concerns this clone: This is likely an artifact of a read error, given a far larger clone one base away. The chain uses TRBV5-4 and TRBJ1-2; D perhaps matches TRBD1 (6 bases). Trimming cost V 2 bases and J 6 bases, with 14 bases left between them. The CDR3 is 14 amino acids. Germline-derived CDR1 and CDR2 are SGHNT and YYREEE (reference sequence). CDR3: CASSLQGGMDGYTF. DNA for the CDR3: TGTGCCAGCAGCTTACAGGGTGGAATGGATGGCTACACCTTC.

Remarks on this clone: Other DNA sequences of this sample code for an identical CDR3. The genes are TRBV5-1 and TRBJ2-7; 7 positions agree with TRBD1. This CDR3 contains 15 residues. Germline lookup yields CDR1 SGHRS and CDR2 YFSETQ. Unmatched junction bases numbered 3, after V lost 0 bases and J lost 0 bases. The CDR3 sequence: CASSLAGGSSYEQYF. The CDR3 nucleotides read TGCGCCAGCAGCTTGGCAGGGGGTTCCTCCTACGAGCAGTACTTC.

This chain links TRBV25-1 with TRBJ2-7; D is ambiguous. This CDR3 spans 15 amino acids. Trimming took 2 bases from V and 3 from J, leaving 14 bases between them. Looked up from germline, CDR1 is MGHDK and CDR2 is SYGVNS. The DNA for the CDR3 is TGTGCCAGCAGTGAAGGAACGGGTATTGACTACGAGCAGTACTTC. This encodes CASSEGTGIDYEQYF.

This clone was observed a few times. The J gene is TRBJ1-1, the V gene TRBV7-9; D is uncertain. The germline V gene has CDR1 SEHNR and CDR2 FQNEAQ (reference sequence). The CDR3 has 11 residues. Trimming left V 1 base short and J 12 bases short, with 9 bases between. CDR3 DNA: TGTGCCAGCAGCTTAGACGGCGGGACTTTCTTT. Translating it yields CASSLDGGTFF. The complete variable domain, with remaining parts taken from reference TRBV7-9 and TRBJ1-1, reads DTGVSQNPRHKITKRGQNVTFRCDPISEHNRLYWYRQTLGQGPEFLTYFQNEAQLEKSRLLSDRFSAERPKGSFSTLEIQRTEQGDSAMYLCASSLDGGTFFGQGTRLTVV.

The chain combines TRBV6-5 with TRBJ2-7; 13 nucleotides match TRBD2. The germline V gene encodes CDR1 MNHEY and CDR2 SVGAGI. The CDR3 extends over 15 amino acids. The V gene end was trimmed by 4 bases and the J gene end by 0 bases; junction bases not matched to a gene: 0. CDR3 bases: TGTGCCAGCAGTTGGACTAGCGGGAGCTCCTACGAGCAGTACTTC. Translated: CASSWTSGSSYEQYF.

This clone occurred once. The chain combines TRBV7-9 with TRBJ2-2; 13 nucleotides agree with TRBD2. The CDR3 has 16 amino acids. The germline gives CDR1 SEHNR, CDR2 FQNEAQ (reference sequence). V lost 4 bases, J lost 5 bases, and 4 bases stayed unmatched. The CDR3 DNA is TGTGCCAGCAGCTGGACTAGCGGGAGAAGAACCGGGGAGCTGTTTTTT. It specifies CASSWTSGRRTGELFF.

The chain combines TRBV4-1 with TRBJ2-7; 12 nucleotides match TRBD1. The germline CDR1 and CDR2 sequences are MGHRA and YSYEKL. CDR3 length: 16 residues. The V gene end was trimmed by 0 bases and the J gene end by 6 bases; junction bases not matched to a gene: 6. As DNA, the CDR3 is TGCGCCAGCAGCCAAGAGGCGAGGGACAGGGGGCCCGAGCAGTACTTC. It yields the protein CASSQEARDRGPEQYF.

The chain links TRBV19 to TRBJ2-2; a weak D match, TRBD1 (7 bases). Germline assignment: CDR1 LNHDA and CDR2 SQIVND (reference sequence). With 4 bases removed from V and 4 bases from J, the gap between germline ends came to 13 bases. This CDR3 contains 15 residues. The CDR3 coding sequence is TGTGCCAGTAGTAAGGGGGGACAGCGCACCGGGGAGCTGTTTTTT. The encoded protein is CASSKGGQRTGELFF. Looking up the rest from reference TRBV19 and TRBJ2-2 gives the full variable domain: DGGITQSPKYLFRKEGQNVTLSCEQNLNHDAMYWYRQDPGQGLRLIYYSQIVNDFQKGDIAEGYSVSREKKESFPLTVTSAQKNPTAFYLCASSKGGQRTGELFFGEGSRLTVL.

This clone was seen once. The gene calls are TRBV28 and TRBJ2-1; 12 positions match TRBD2. Germline CDR1 reads MDHEN; CDR2 reads SYDVKM. The CDR3 has 13 residues. V trimming: 10 bases; J trimming: 9 bases; junction bases outside the gene matches: 7. CDR3 DNA sequence: TGTGCCACTAGCGGGAGGGGTCGGGGTGAGCAGTTCTTC. Translated, it gives CATSGRGRGEQFF.

The chain is built from TRBV4-3 and TRBJ2-1; TRBD2 matches at 11 bases. Germline values: CDR1 LGHNA, CDR2 YSLEER. The CDR3 totals 16 residues. V was clipped by 0 bases and J by 3 bases; unmatched bases: 1. The CDR3, as DNA: TGCGCCAGCAGCCAAGAACTAGCGGGGGACTACAATGAGCAGTTCTTC. Translation gives CASSQELAGDYNEQFF.

This chain joins TRBV10-1 and TRBJ2-7; 7 bases are a match to TRBD2. V lost 3 bases, J lost 9 bases, and 5 bases stayed unmatched. The CDR3 totals 12 residues. CDR1 is WNHNN and CDR2 is SYGVQD in the germline V gene (reference sequence). The CDR3 reads CASSDGGDAQYF. The CDR3 DNA reads as TGCGCCAGCAGTGATGGGGGGGATGCGCAGTACTTC.

The chain couples TRBV19 to TRBJ1-2, with a possible D match to TRBD1 (5 bases). This CDR3 is 13 amino acids long. Germline V gene data show CDR1 as LNHDA and CDR2 as SQIVND (reference sequence). V lost 3 bases, J lost 3 bases, and 8 bases lay in between. CDR3 DNA: TGTGCCAGTAGTATTCCGGGGGACTATGGCTACACCTTC. This gives the protein CASSIPGDYGYTF.

The chain uses TRBV4-2 and TRBJ2-1, with unresolved D. Germline lookup yields CDR1 LGHNA and CDR2 YNFKEQ. The CDR3 loop spans 11 amino acids. With 2 bases removed from V and 8 bases from J, the gap between germline ends came to 4 bases. CDR3 sequence (DNA): TGTGCCAGCAGCCAAACGGATGAGCAGTTCTTC. Amino acid sequence: CASSQTDEQFF.

This clone appeared a few times. The chain carries TRBV4-3 and TRBJ1-6, with D perhaps matching TRBD1 (5 bases). Trimming left V 4 bases short and J 5 bases short, with 12 bases between. The CDR3 contains 15 residues. Germline V gene lookup returns CDR1 LGHNA and CDR2 YSLEER. This CDR3 is CASSPWTSDNSPLHF. For the CDR3, the DNA is TGCGCCAGCAGCCCGTGGACATCAGATAATTCACCCCTCCACTTT.

The rearrangement uses TRBV7-2 and TRBJ2-3; D gene ambiguous. The germline V gene has CDR1 SGHTA and CDR2 FQGNSA. The CDR3 contains 11 residues. Trimming removed 3 bases from V and 5 bases from J, with 3 bases in between. The CDR3 DNA sequence: TGTGCCAGCAGCTTTAGAGATACGCAGTATTTT. It specifies CASSFRDTQYF.

This clone was counted only a few times. The rearrangement links TRBV28 to TRBJ2-7; weak D call: TRBD1 (5 bases). CDR1 is MDHEN, CDR2 SYDVKM, per germline. Trimming shortened V by 3 bases and J by 5 bases, and 26 bases separated the two germline ends. There are 18 residues in the CDR3. CDR3 loop: CASSFPPLLGHLGDEQYF. The CDR3 DNA sequence: TGTGCCAGCAGTTTCCCGCCTTTGCTCGGACACCTTGGGGACGAGCAGTACTTC.

V gene TRBV12-5 combines with J gene TRBJ2-7, with a possible D match to TRBD1 (6 bases). The germline V gene has CDR1 LGHNT and CDR2 FRNRAP. This CDR3 region has 14 residues. V was pared by 5 bases and J by 0 bases, with 11 bases between. In DNA, the CDR3 is TGTGCTAGTGGTCCCGACAGGACCTCCTACGAGCAGTACTTC. Residues: CASGPDRTSYEQYF. The whole variable domain, filled in from reference TRBV12-5 and TRBJ2-7, reads DARVTQTPRHKVTEMGQEVTMRCQPILGHNTVFWYRQTMMQGLELLAYFRNRAPLDDSGMPKDRFSAEMPDATLATLKIQPSEPRDSAVYFCASGPDRTSYEQYFGPGTRLTVT.

V gene TRBV6-5 combines with J gene TRBJ1-5, with 7 bases fitting TRBD1. Germline CDR1 MNHEY, CDR2 SVGAGI. Trimming took 5 bases from V and 7 from J; bases not matched to a gene: 11. This CDR3 spans 15 amino acids. The CDR3 bases are TGTGCCAGCAGTCAGGCGGGGCTGACAGGGCAGCCCCAGCATTTT. This sequence encodes CASSQAGLTGQPQHF.

This rearrangement joins TRBV27 to TRBJ1-5; 9 nucleotides align to TRBD1. Germline-derived CDR1 and CDR2 are MNHEY and SMNVEV (reference sequence). CDR3 length: 14 residues. Trimming cost V 5 bases and J 5 bases; bases outside gene matches: 4. The CDR3 nucleotides read TGTGCCAGCAGTCCCCGGGACAGGGATCAGCCCCAGCATTTT. Translating gives CASSPRDRDQPQHF.

The table lists this clone with a few counts. V usage is TRBV29-1 and J usage is TRBJ1-1; D not certain. CDR3 length: 13 residues. Germline CDR1 SQVTM, CDR2 ANQGSEA. V lost 4 bases, J lost 0 bases, and 9 bases lay in between. The CDR3 coding sequence is TGCAGCGTTGCAAATGACTTGAACACTGAAGCTTTCTTT. This sequence encodes CSVANDLNTEAFF.

The CDR3 region has the DNA TGTGCCAGCAGTCTCGCACGGGACAGCTACTCCTACGAGCAGTACTTC. Translating it yields CASSLARDSYSYEQYF. The J gene is TRBJ2-7, the V gene TRBV27; TRBD1 agrees at 7 bases. J gave up 0 bases and V 5 bases, and 10 bases lay outside the gene matches. The CDR3 totals 16 residues. Per the germline V gene, CDR1 is MNHEY and CDR2 is SMNVEV (reference sequence).

J is TRBJ1-5 and V is TRBV28; D unresolved. V was cut by 2 bases and J by 6 bases, with 8 bases left in between. From germline, CDR1 is MDHEN and CDR2 SYDVKM. The CDR3 runs to 13 residues. In nucleotides, the CDR3 is TGTGCCAGCAGTTTAACCCCAGTTCAGCCCCAGCATTTT. Its protein product is CASSLTPVQPQHF.

The chain employs TRBV6-4 and TRBJ2-1; D possibly corresponds to TRBD2 (6 bases). CDR1 and CDR2 from the germline V gene are MRHNA and SNTAGT. The length of the CDR3 is 14 residues. Trimming removed 8 bases from V and 7 bases from J, with 18 bases in between. CDR3 amino acids: CASAPLASGNEQFF. CDR3 sequence (DNA): TGTGCCAGCGCCCCACTAGCCTCTGGGAATGAGCAGTTCTTC.

V usage is TRBV6-1 and J usage is TRBJ2-5, with TRBD1 identical over 11 bases. The DNA end is more similar to TRBJ2-7, so the J call may be wrong. The germline CDR1 and CDR2 sequences are MNHNS and SASEGT. The CDR3 has 14 amino acids. For the CDR3, the DNA is TGTGCCAGCCCCCGGGACAGGGGGACCTACGAGCAGTACTTC. Its protein is CASPRDRGTYEQYF.

Sample share makes this clone medium-sized. The J gene is TRBJ2-7, the V gene TRBV19; tentatively, D is TRBD1 (7 bases). With 11 bases removed from V and 4 bases from J, the gap between germline ends came to 21 bases. The CDR3 length is 14 residues. Germline values: CDR1 LNHDA, CDR2 SQIVND (reference sequence). The CDR3 DNA sequence: TGTGCCTCCCCTGGGGGGACAGTAACTTACGAGCAGTACTTC. Translation gives CASPGGTVTYEQYF. Variable domain in full (rest from reference TRBV19 and TRBJ2-7): DGGITQSPKYLFRKEGQNVTLSCEQNLNHDAMYWYRQDPGQGLRLIYYSQIVNDFQKGDIAEGYSVSREKKESFPLTVTSAQKNPTAFYLCASPGGTVTYEQYFGPGTRLTVT.